In this sample, the clone carrying this T cell receptor beta chain turned up once. The data derive from a study of T cell changes during pregnancy in multiple sclerosis. Germline CDR1 is ENHRY and CDR2 is SYGVKD. CDR3 size: 16 residues. With 2 bases clipped from V and 7 bases from J, the junction kept 10 bases outside the gene matches. Only in-frame clones appear in the TCRdb table, and some are missing; sequencing was by immunoSEQ multiplex PCR. The sample has 85,000 to 110,000 clones, roughly nine tenths seen once; the top ten hold 0.75% to 0.95%. The TCR originated in a female donor with multiple sclerosis, enrolled in a pregnancy study. The gene calls are TRBV10-3 and TRBJ1-5; 8 positions agree with TRBD1. The sample was peripheral blood, taken after pregnancy. The CDR3 DNA is TGTGCCATCAGTGAGGCGATTGGACAGGGCGCGCAGCCCCAGCATTTT. Translated, it gives CAISEAIGQGAQPQHF.